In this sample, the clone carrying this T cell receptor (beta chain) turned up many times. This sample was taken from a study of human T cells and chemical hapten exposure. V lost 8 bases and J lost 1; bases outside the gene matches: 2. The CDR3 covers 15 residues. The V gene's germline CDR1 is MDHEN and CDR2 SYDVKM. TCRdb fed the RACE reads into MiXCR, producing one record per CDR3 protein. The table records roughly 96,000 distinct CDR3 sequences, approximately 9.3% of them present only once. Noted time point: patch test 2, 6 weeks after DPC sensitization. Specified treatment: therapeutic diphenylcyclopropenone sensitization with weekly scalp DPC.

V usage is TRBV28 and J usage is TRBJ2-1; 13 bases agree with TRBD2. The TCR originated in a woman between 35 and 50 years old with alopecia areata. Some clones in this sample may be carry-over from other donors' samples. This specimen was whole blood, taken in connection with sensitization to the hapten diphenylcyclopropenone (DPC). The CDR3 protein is CASGTSGDSYNEQFF. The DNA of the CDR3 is TGTGCCAGCGGGACTAGCGGGGATTCCTACAATGAGCAGTTCTTC. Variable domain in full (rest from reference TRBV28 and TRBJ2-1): DVKVTQSSRYLVKRTGEKVFLECVQDMDHENMFWYRQDPGLGLRLIYFSYDVKMKEKGDIPEGYSVSREKKERFSLILESASTNQTSMYLCASGTSGDSYNEQFFGPGTRLTVL.